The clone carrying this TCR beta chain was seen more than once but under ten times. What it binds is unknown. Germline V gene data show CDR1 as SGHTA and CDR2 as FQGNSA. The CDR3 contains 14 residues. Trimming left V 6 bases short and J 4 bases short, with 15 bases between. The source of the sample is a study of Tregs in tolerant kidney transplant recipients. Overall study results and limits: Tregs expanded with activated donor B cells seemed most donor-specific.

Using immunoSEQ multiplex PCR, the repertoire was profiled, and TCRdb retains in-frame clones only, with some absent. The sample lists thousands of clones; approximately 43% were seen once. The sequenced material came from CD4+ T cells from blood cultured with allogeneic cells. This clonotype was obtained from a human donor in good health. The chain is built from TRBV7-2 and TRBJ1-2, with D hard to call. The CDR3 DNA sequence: TGTGCCAGCAGACCGAATACGGGCTTCTATGGCTACACCTTC. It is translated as CASRPNTGFYGYTF.